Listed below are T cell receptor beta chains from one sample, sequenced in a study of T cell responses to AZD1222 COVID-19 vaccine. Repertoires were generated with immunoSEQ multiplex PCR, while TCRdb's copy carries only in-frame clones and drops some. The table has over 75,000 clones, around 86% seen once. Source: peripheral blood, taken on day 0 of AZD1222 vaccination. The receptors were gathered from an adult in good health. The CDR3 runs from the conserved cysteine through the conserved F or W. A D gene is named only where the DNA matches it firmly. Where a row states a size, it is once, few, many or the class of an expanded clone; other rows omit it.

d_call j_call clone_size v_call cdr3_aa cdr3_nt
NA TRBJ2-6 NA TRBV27 CASSLARGIRSGANVLTF TGTGCCAGCAGTTTGGCCAGAGGAATACGCTCTGGGGCCAACGTCCTGACTTTC
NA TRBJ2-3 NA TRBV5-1 CASSPGTPLTRADTQYF TGCGCCAGCAGTCCCGGGACTCCACTTACTCGGGCAGATACGCAGTATTTT
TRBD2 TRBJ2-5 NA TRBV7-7 CASSKGLAGVETQYF TGTGCTAGCAGCAAGGGACTAGCGGGAGTAGAGACCCAGTACTTC
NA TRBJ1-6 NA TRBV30 CAWSAQGDSPLHF TGTGCCTGGAGTGCACAGGGCGACTCACCCCTCCACTTT
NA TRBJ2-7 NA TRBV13 CASSLQGLDFSSYEQYF TGTGCCAGCAGCTTACAAGGTTTGGACTTTTCCTCCTACGAGCAGTACTTC
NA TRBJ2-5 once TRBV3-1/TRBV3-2 CASSLNRVQYF TGTGCCAGCAGCCTGAACCGGGTCCAGTACTTC
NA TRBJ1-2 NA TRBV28 CASSGRTRVGYYGYTF TGTGCCAGCAGTGGACGGACGAGGGTAGGATACTATGGCTACACCTTC
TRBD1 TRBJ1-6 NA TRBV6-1 CATHGQGYSNSPLHF TGTGCCACCCACGGACAGGGTTACTCCAATTCACCCCTCCACTTT
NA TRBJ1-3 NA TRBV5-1 CASTREGFGNTIYF TGCGCCAGCACTAGAGAGGGGTTCGGAAACACCATATATTTT
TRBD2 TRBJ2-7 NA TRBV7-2 CASAWTSGSYEQYF TGTGCCAGCGCCTGGACTAGCGGTTCCTACGAGCAGTACTTC
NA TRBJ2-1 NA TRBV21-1 CASSCLCTGDFDEQFF TGTGCCAGCAGCTGCTTATGTACAGGGGATTTCGATGAGCAGTTCTTC
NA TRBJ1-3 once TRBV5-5 CASSLKGGESGNTIYF TGTGCCAGCAGCTTGAAGGGGGGCGAATCTGGAAACACCATATATTTT
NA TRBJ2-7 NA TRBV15 CATRGPGDFDEQYF TGTGCCACCAGGGGTCCAGGGGATTTCGACGAGCAGTACTTC
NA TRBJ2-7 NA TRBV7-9 CASSYSEGADEQYF TGTGCCAGCAGCTATTCGGAGGGGGCAGACGAGCAGTACTTC
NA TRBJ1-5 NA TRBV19 CASSIVGKGQPQHF TGTGCCAGTAGTATAGTAGGGAAGGGCCAGCCCCAGCATTTT
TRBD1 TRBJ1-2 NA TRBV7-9 CASSLGTGAYYTF TGTGCCAGCAGCTTAGGGACAGGGGCCTACTACACCTTC
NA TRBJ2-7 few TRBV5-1 CASSADTPTYEQYF TGCGCCAGCAGCGCCGACACTCCTACCTACGAGCAGTACTTC
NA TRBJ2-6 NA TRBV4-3 CASSQSGTNSGANVLTF TGCGCCAGCAGCCAATCAGGCACCAACTCTGGGGCCAACGTCCTGACTTTC
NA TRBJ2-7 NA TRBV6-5 CASSKDRYAYEQYF TGTGCCAGCAGTAAGGACAGATACGCCTACGAGCAGTACTTC
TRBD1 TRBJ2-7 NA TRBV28 CASGRTGPYEQYF TGTGCCAGCGGGCGGACAGGACCCTACGAGCAGTACTTC
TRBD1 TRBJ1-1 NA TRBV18 CASSPTGETEAFF TGTGCCAGCTCACCGACAGGGGAGACTGAAGCTTTCTTT
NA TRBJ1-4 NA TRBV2 CASSDGLANEKLFF TGTGCCAGCAGTGACGGCCTTGCTAATGAAAAACTGTTTTTT
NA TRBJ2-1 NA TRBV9 CASRIAGFRVHNEQFF TGTGCCAGCAGGATAGCAGGGTTTAGGGTCCACAATGAGCAGTTCTTC
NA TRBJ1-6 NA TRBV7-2 CASSSISTVNSPLHF TGTGCCAGCAGCTCGATATCGACCGTTAATTCACCCCTCCACTTT
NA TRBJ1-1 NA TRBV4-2 CASSRKSVGTEAFF TGTGCCAGCAGCCGCAAGTCTGTCGGCACTGAAGCTTTCTTT
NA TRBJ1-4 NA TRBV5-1 CASTTDVTNEKLFF TGCGCAAGCACCACGGATGTCACTAATGAAAAACTGTTTTTT
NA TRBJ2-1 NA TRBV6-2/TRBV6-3 CASSLDLITYNEQFF TGTGCCAGCAGTCTGGACCTAATCACCTACAATGAGCAGTTCTTC
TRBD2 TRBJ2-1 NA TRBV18 CASSQPSGRGNEQFF TGTGCCAGCTCACAACCTAGCGGGAGAGGTAATGAGCAGTTCTTC
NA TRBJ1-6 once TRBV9 CASSVTGNSPLHF TGTGCCAGCAGCGTGACTGGAAATTCACCCCTCCACTTT
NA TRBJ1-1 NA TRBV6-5 CASSYIAGGGTEAFF TGTGCCAGCAGTTACATAGCTGGAGGGGGCACTGAAGCTTTCTTT
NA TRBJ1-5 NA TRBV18 CASSPDGGDQPQHF TGTGCCAGCTCACCAGATGGGGGGGATCAGCCCCAGCATTTT
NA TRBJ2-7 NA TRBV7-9 CASTDPGHPYEQYF TGTGCCAGCACCGATCCGGGACACCCCTACGAGCAGTACTTC
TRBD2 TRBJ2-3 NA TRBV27 CASSRLGLAGDMSTDTQYF TGTGCCAGCAGTCGACTGGGACTAGCGGGAGACATGAGCACAGATACGCAGTATTTT
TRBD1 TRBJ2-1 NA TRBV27 CASCNPSGQGAPNEQFF TGTGCCAGCTGTAATCCTAGCGGACAGGGGGCCCCCAATGAGCAGTTCTTC
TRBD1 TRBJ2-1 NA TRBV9 CASSTDRASFNEQFF TGTGCCAGCAGCACGGACAGGGCCTCCTTCAATGAGCAGTTCTTC
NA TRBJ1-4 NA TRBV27 CASSFEIGEKLFF TGTGCCAGCAGTTTCGAGATAGGGGAAAAACTGTTTTTT
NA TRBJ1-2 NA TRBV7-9 CASSLGRGEDGYTF TGTGCCAGCAGCTTGGGCAGGGGAGAAGATGGCTACACCTTC
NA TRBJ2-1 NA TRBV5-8 CASSLGTTVTSLEQFF TGTGCCAGCAGCTTGGGAACGACGGTAACTAGTCTTGAGCAGTTCTTC
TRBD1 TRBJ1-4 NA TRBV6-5 CASRKTGGGEKLFF TGTGCCAGCAGGAAAACAGGGGGCGGTGAAAAACTGTTTTTT
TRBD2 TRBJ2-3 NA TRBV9 CASSPFGTSGRATQYF TGTGCCAGCAGCCCGTTCGGGACTAGCGGGAGGGCCACGCAGTATTTT
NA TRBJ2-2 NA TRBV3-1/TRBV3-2 CASSLTPTSGELFF TGTGCCAGCAGCCTTACCCCGACTAGTGGGGAGCTGTTTTTT
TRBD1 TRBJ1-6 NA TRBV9 CASSVEAGGNSPLHF TGTGCCAGCAGCGTAGAGGCAGGGGGGAATTCACCCCTCCACTTT
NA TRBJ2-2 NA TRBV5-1 CASSPEVNTGELFF TGCGCCAGCAGCCCCGAGGTGAACACCGGGGAGCTGTTTTTT
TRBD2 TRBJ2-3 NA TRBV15 CATSRRTRPSTDTQYF TGTGCCACCAGCAGGAGGACTAGACCTAGCACAGATACGCAGTATTTT
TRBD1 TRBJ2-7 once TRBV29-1 CSVSGQGSSYEQYF TGCAGCGTTTCGGGACAGGGGAGCTCCTACGAGCAGTACTTC
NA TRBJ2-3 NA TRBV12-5 CASGLVQPADTQYF TGTGCTAGTGGTTTGGTACAGCCAGCTGATACGCAGTATTTT
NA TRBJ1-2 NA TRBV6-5 CASSYSSTASQGYTF TGTGCCAGCAGTTACTCGAGTACTGCCTCCCAGGGCTACACCTTC
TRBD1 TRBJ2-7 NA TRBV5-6 CASSVPGQGGTYEQYF TGTGCCAGCAGCGTACCGGGACAGGGGGGAACCTACGAGCAGTACTTC
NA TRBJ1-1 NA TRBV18 CASSPGLNTEAFF TGTGCCAGCTCACCAGGTCTTAACACTGAAGCTTTCTTT
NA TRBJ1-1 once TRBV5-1 CASSPRGGWTEAFF TGCGCCAGCAGCCCCAGGGGCGGGTGGACTGAAGCTTTCTTT
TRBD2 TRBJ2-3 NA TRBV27 CASSTLAGGPGDTQYF TGTGCCAGCAGTACCCTGGCGGGAGGGCCGGGAGATACGCAGTATTTT
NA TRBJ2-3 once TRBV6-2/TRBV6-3 CASSSADTQYF TGTGCCAGCAGCTCAGCAGATACGCAGTATTTT
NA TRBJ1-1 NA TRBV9 CASSAGGSEAFF TGTGCCAGCAGCGCCGGGGGTTCTGAAGCTTTCTTT
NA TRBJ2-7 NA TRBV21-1 CASGRTGNYEQYF TGTGCCAGCGGGCGGACAGGGAACTACGAGCAGTACTTC